This T cell receptor beta chain was sequenced during a study of blood T cell repertoires in COVID-19. The overall study: COVID-19 samples, acute and convalescent, were from the United States, Italy and Spain. In each case, the material was cDNA or gDNA derived from T cells, B-cell-depleted T cells, or PBMCs.

This clone was found a few times. In the source study's methods: For nucleated cells, counts were estimated from reference gene primer amplification. The data were produced by immunoSEQ multiplex PCR, yet TCRdb's version contains in-frame clones alone and is incomplete. V and J calls plus clone size are reproduced from that table; the DNA served to infer D and trimming. This table has about 410,000 clones, around 86% appearing once. The sequenced material came from peripheral blood. This clonotype was sampled from a woman in her thirties with active or convalescent COVID-19.

CDR3 DNA: TGTGCCAGCAGTTTCCGGGGATCCTATGGCTACACCTTC. This sequence encodes CASSFRGSYGYTF. The rearrangement uses TRBV12-3 or TRBV12-4 and TRBJ1-2; D remains ambiguous. This CDR3 comprises 13 residues. Trimming pared 3 bases from V and 4 bases from J, leaving 9 bases between.